One and the same sample provided the 10 T cell receptor beta chains below, sequenced in a study of blood T cell repertoires in COVID-19. Profiled with immunoSEQ multiplex PCR; TCRdb holds only in-frame clones, not every one. The sample yields fewer than 3,000 clones, approximately 86% seen once. The sequenced sample consisted of peripheral blood. Receptors originate from a man in his sixties or seventies with active COVID-19.

The rearrangement links TRBV27 to TRBJ2-5; 9 bases fit TRBD2. V shed 7 bases and J 2 bases; nucleotides not matched to a gene: 5. The CDR3 is 14 residues long. Germline CDR1 is MNHEY and CDR2 is SMNVEV (reference sequence). CDR3 protein: CASTTSGPQETQYF. The CDR3 DNA reads TGTGCCAGCACTACTAGCGGGCCTCAAGAGACCCAGTACTTC.

The chain recombines TRBV29-1 with TRBJ2-1; D ambiguous. The germline V gene has CDR1 SQVTM and CDR2 ANQGSEA. Deletions cut 4 bases from V and 6 bases from J, with 13 bases between. This CDR3 has 13 amino acids. The DNA for the CDR3 is TGCAGCGTTGTCCGCGACCCGGGCAATGAGCAGTTCTTC. Protein product: CSVVRDPGNEQFF.

V is TRBV5-1 and J is TRBJ1-6, with 8 bases fitting TRBD1. The junction had 9 bases not matched to a gene; V was cut back by 3 bases and J by 4 bases. From germline, CDR1 is SGHRS and CDR2 YFSETQ. The CDR3 extends over 17 amino acids. The CDR3 sequence is CASSWGDRINYNSPLHF. The CDR3 region has the DNA TGCGCCAGCAGCTGGGGGGACAGGATAAATTATAATTCACCCCTCCACTTT.

The chain employs TRBV9 and TRBJ2-5; 11 nucleotides match TRBD2. Germline V gene sequence: CDR1 SGDLS, CDR2 YYNGEE. The ends lost 3 bases at V and 4 bases at J; junction bases unmatched: 5. This CDR3 contains 15 residues. The CDR3 DNA reads as TGTGCCAGCAGCGCAAACGGACTAGCGGGAGAGACCCAGTACTTC. It specifies CASSANGLAGETQYF.

The J gene is TRBJ2-1, the V gene TRBV5-4; no firm D call. Germline lookup yields CDR1 SGHNT and CDR2 YYREEE (reference sequence). Trimming stripped 5 bases from V and 0 bases from J, with 12 bases between. This CDR3 has 15 residues. Written as DNA, the CDR3 is TGTGCCAGCAGAGAGACACAATACTCCTACAATGAGCAGTTCTTC. Its protein is CASRETQYSYNEQFF.

This sequence joins TRBV11-2 and TRBJ2-1; TRBD2 agrees at 8 bases. This CDR3 region has 15 residues. The J segment lost 4 bases and the V segment lost 0 bases, leaving 2 bases of the junction unmatched. The germline V gene has CDR1 SGHAT and CDR2 FQNNGV. CDR3 in amino acids: CASSLDGRDYNEQFF. The CDR3 nucleotides are TGTGCCAGCAGCTTAGACGGGAGGGATTACAATGAGCAGTTCTTC.

This chain links TRBV7-6 with TRBJ2-7, with D possibly matching TRBD2 (5 bases). The V end was cut by 1 base, the J end by 2 bases, with 12 bases between. This CDR3 has 15 residues. CDR1 is SGHVS and CDR2 is FNYEAQ in the germline V gene. The CDR3 is CASSLGRGFAYEQYF. In nucleotides, the CDR3 is TGTGCCAGCAGCTTAGGTCGCGGGTTCGCCTACGAGCAGTACTTC.

V and J are TRBV2 and TRBJ2-3; 12 nucleotides agree with TRBD2. CDR1 SNHLY and CDR2 FYNNEI come from the germline V gene. Trimming took 6 bases from V and 1 from J; bases not matched to a gene: 2. CDR3 length: 15 amino acids. The CDR3 reads CASRRTSGGTDTQYF. DNA for the CDR3: TGTGCCAGCAGACGGACTAGCGGGGGCACAGATACGCAGTATTTT. Combining the CDR3 with reference TRBV2 and TRBJ2-3 gives the whole variable domain EPEVTQTPSHQVTQMGQEVILRCVPISNHLYFYWYRQILGQKVEFLVSFYNNEISEKSEIFDDQFSVERPDGSNFTLKIRSTKLEDSAMYFCASRRTSGGTDTQYFGPGTRLTVL.

The chain uses TRBV7-2 and TRBJ2-5; tentatively, D is TRBD2 (5 bases). From germline, CDR1 is SGHTA and CDR2 FQGNSA. CDR3 length: 13 amino acids. Trimming took 5 bases from V and 4 from J, leaving 11 bases between them. The CDR3 here is CASSLLVSETQYF. CDR3 in DNA: TGTGCCAGCAGCCTACTAGTTTCAGAGACCCAGTACTTC.

This rearrangement joins TRBV5-6 to TRBJ1-1; TRBD1 agrees at 7 bases. Trimming cost V 4 bases and J 3 bases; bases outside gene matches: 6. This CDR3 contains 14 residues. Germline V CDR1 and CDR2: SGHDT, YYEEEE. CDR3 nucleotides: TGTGCCAGCAGCGCCAACAGGGGAGACACTGAAGCTTTCTTT. Translation gives CASSANRGDTEAFF.